In its sample, the clone carrying this T cell receptor (beta chain) was seen many times. V gave up 0 bases and J gave up 4 bases, with 6 bases separating them. The CDR3 is made up of 13 amino acids. CDR1 and CDR2 from the germline V gene are WSHSY and SAAADI. The sample comes from a study of tumor-infiltrating lymphocytes in oesophageal squamous cell carcinoma. MiXCR, run by TCRdb on the PCR reads, gives a single entry per CDR3 protein. Of roughly 21,000 distinct CDR3 sequences in the sample, 35% to 40% were seen once. This sequence joins TRBV10-2 and TRBJ2-5, with a weak D call TRBD1 (5 bases). The origin of this receptor is a male donor with esophageal squamous cell carcinoma. The sample taken for sequencing was esophageal tumor tissue. CDR3: CASSESGRETQYF. CDR3 coding DNA: TGCGCCAGCAGTGAGTCGGGGCGAGAGACCCAGTACTTC.